This T cell receptor beta chain was sequenced in a study of T cell repertoires in cytomegalovirus infection. General study findings and limits: Totalled public TCR beta family frequency picked out people who carried CMV plus the relevant HLA.

The V and J ends lost 6 bases and 6 bases respectively, with 15 bases between them. The CDR3 covers 13 residues. This clonotype was observed a handful of times. What it binds is not known. TCRdb redid the calling of the reads with MiXCR, one entry per CDR3 protein. The sample yields 200,000 to 300,000 distinct CDR3 sequences, 9% to 15% seen once. This chain connects TRBV12-3 or TRBV12-4 to TRBJ2-7, with D possibly being TRBD1 (6 bases). The sequenced sample was PBMCs. The sequence was obtained from a human donor in good health (CMV status not recorded). Some clones in this sample may be carry-over from other donors' samples. CDR3 amino acids: CASRNLQGTEQYF. The CDR3 coding sequence is TGTGCCAGCAGAAATTTACAGGGAACCGAGCAGTACTTC.